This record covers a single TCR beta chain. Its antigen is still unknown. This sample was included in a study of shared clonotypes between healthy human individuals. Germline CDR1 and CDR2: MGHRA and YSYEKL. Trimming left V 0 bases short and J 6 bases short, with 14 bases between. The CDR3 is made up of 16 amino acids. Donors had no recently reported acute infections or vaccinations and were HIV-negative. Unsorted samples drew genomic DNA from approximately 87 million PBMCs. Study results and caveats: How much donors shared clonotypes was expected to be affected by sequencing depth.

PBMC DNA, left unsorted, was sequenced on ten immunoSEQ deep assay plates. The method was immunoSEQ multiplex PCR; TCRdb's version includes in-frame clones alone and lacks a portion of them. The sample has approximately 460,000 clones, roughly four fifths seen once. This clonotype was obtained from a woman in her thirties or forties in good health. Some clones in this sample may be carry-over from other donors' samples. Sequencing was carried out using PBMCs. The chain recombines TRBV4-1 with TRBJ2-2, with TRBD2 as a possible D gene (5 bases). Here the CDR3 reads CASSQEEGTMAGELFF. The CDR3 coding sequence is TGCGCCAGCAGCCAAGAAGAGGGTACGATGGCCGGGGAGCTGTTTTTT.